This entry concerns a single TCR beta chain. What it binds is not known. This sample is drawn from a study of OX40 agonist ivuxolimab in advanced cancers. Study context: Patients in dose escalation had liver, melanoma, kidney or head and neck cancers. Of mixed ages from 23 to 79 and averaging 60 years, the group was 65% to 85% male.

The CDR3 runs to 16 residues. Germline V gene lookup returns CDR1 LGHNT and CDR2 FRNRAP. Trimming cost V 0 bases and J 2 bases, with 8 bases left between them. Here immunoSEQ multiplex PCR was the method, and the copy in TCRdb shows in-frame clones only, minus some. This table has approximately 74,000 clones, 90% appearing once. General observations from the study: The CD4+ and CD8+ T cells in the blood had expanded clonally by week 6 at 0.1 to 3.0 mg/kg. The 0.1-3.0 mg/kg partial responders had among the lowest clonal expansion.

The sequencing used CD4+ or CD8+ T cells sorted from blood, collected in a trial of the OX40 agonist ivuxolimab. The sequence was obtained from an adult with an advanced solid tumor such as melanoma, head and neck, liver or kidney cancer. The rearrangement uses TRBV12-5 and TRBJ2-6; D possibly corresponds to TRBD1 (6 bases). The chain's CDR3 is CASGLVQGTGANVLTF. The CDR3, as DNA: TGTGCTAGTGGTTTGGTACAGGGAACTGGGGCCAACGTCCTGACTTTC.